This T cell receptor beta chain comes out of a study of blood T cell repertoires in COVID-19. Overall study: Acute and convalescent COVID-19 specimens originated in the United States, Italy and Spain. PBMCs, B-cell-depleted T cells, or T cells provided the cDNA or gDNA that made up the material.

Germline V gives CDR1 MNHEY, CDR2 SVGAGI. The J segment lost 5 bases and the V segment lost 10 bases, leaving 15 bases of the junction unmatched. This CDR3 spans 15 amino acids. Here immunoSEQ multiplex PCR was the method, and the copy in TCRdb shows in-frame clones only, minus some. The sample has a few hundred thousand clones; 89% are singletons. This chain joins TRBV6-5 and TRBJ1-2, with 8 positions matching TRBD1. The sequence derives from a woman between 40 and 50 years old who had recovered from COVID-19. What was sequenced was peripheral blood. The CDR3 reads CAISSRTGRIYGYTF. The CDR3 region has the DNA TGTGCCATCTCTAGCCGGACAGGGCGTATTTATGGCTACACCTTC.